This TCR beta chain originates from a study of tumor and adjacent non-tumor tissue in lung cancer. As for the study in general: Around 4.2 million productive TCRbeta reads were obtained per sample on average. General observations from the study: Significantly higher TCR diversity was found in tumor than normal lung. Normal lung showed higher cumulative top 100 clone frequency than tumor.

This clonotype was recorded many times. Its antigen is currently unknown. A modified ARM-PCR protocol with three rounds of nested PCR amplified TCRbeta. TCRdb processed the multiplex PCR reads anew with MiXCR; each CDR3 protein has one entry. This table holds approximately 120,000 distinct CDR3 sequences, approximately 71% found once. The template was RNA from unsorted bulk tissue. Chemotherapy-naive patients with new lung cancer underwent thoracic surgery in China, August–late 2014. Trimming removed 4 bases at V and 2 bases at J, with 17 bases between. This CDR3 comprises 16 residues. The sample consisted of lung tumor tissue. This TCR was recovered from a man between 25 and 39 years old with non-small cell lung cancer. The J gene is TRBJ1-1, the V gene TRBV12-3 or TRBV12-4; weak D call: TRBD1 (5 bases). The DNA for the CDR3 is TGTGCCAGCAGTTCCCCCCTGAGGGGCCGAAACACTGAAGCTTTCTTT. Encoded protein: CASSSPLRGRNTEAFF.